Following are 20 T cell receptor beta chains from one sample sequenced in a study of cytomegalovirus exposure and HLA in healthy donors. This PCR relied on a set of 60 Vbeta primers and 13 Jbeta primers. Profiled with immunoSEQ multiplex PCR; TCRdb holds only in-frame clones, not every one. The data show roughly 130,000 clones, roughly four fifths seen once. Sequenced: PBMCs. Every receptor here comes from a boy between 2 and 10 years old in good health and CMV-seronegative.

The chain couples TRBV7-2 to TRBJ1-2, with D perhaps TRBD1 (5 bases). The CDR3 sequence is 17 residues long. Germline values: CDR1 SGHTA, CDR2 FQGNSA. The germline V and J ends were trimmed by 2 bases and 6 bases, with 22 bases remaining between them. The DNA of the CDR3 is TGTGCCAGCAGCTTAACCCCGTCCGGGGAGGGACTGGATGGCTACACCTTC. Encoded protein: CASSLTPSGEGLDGYTF.

The rearrangement links TRBV6-4 to TRBJ2-3; TRBD2 might be the D (6 bases). Germline V gene lookup returns CDR1 MRHNA and CDR2 SNTAGT. Trimming shortened V by 2 bases and J by 4 bases, and 10 bases separated the two germline ends. The CDR3 sequence is 14 residues long. Written as DNA, the CDR3 is TGTGCCAGCAGTGACGGGGGAGGAGCAGATACGCAGTATTTT. Translating it yields CASSDGGGADTQYF.

The J gene is TRBJ2-7, the V gene TRBV27, with D maybe TRBD2 (6 bases). Trimming took 3 bases from V and 2 from J, leaving 11 bases between them. The CDR3 has 14 amino acids. Germline V gene sequence: CDR1 MNHEY, CDR2 SMNVEV (reference sequence). The CDR3 loop reads CASSFGGLTYEQYF. The CDR3 coding sequence is TGTGCCAGCAGTTTCGGGGGTTTAACCTACGAGCAGTACTTC.

J is TRBJ2-3 and V is TRBV5-6, with TRBD2 matching 8 bases. CDR3 length: 14 residues. V trimming: 2 bases; J trimming: 5 bases; junction bases outside the gene matches: 4. Germline CDR1 is SGHDT and CDR2 is YYEEEE. CDR3 amino acids: CASSFGRGVDTQYF. The CDR3, as DNA: TGTGCCAGCAGCTTTGGGCGGGGGGTAGATACGCAGTATTTT.

This clone has more than one count but fewer than ten. V gene TRBV19 combines with J gene TRBJ1-1, with TRBD1 matching 8 bases. J gave up 4 bases and V 5 bases, and 12 bases lay outside the gene matches. From germline, CDR1 is LNHDA and CDR2 SQIVND (reference sequence). The length of the CDR3 is 16 residues. CDR3 DNA sequence: TGTGCCAGTAGTCTCCGGGACAGGCGGCCGAGCACTGAAGCTTTCTTT. Translated, it gives CASSLRDRRPSTEAFF.

The CDR3 bases are TGCGCCAGCAGTTGGGACAGGGCCAACACCGGGGAGCTGTTTTTT. It is translated as CASSWDRANTGELFF. This chain joins TRBV5-1 and TRBJ2-2; 9 nucleotides agree with TRBD1. CDR3 length equals 15 residues. Germline values: CDR1 SGHRS, CDR2 YFSETQ. Trimming cost V 5 bases and J 2 bases; bases outside gene matches: 4.

This chain connects TRBV4-2 to TRBJ2-3; 16 nucleotides match TRBD2. CDR1 and CDR2 (germline): LGHNA, YNFKEQ. CDR3 length equals 17 residues. Germline trimming cut 2 bases from V and 6 bases from J; bases unmatched to any gene: 5. CDR3 DNA sequence: TGTGCCAGCAGCCAACCGGGACTAGCGGGGGGGCCGGATACGCAGTATTTT. Residues: CASSQPGLAGGPDTQYF.

This clone showed up just a few times. The chain couples TRBV4-1 to TRBJ2-5; weak D call: TRBD2 (6 bases). The better agreement between TRBJ2-7 and the DNA end casts doubt on the J call. The V gene's germline CDR1 is MGHRA and CDR2 YSYEKL. The CDR3 is made up of 16 amino acids. The CDR3 here is CASSQEAWQGGYEQYF. The CDR3 DNA follows: TGCGCCAGCAGCCAAGAAGCATGGCAGGGAGGATACGAGCAGTACTTC.

J is TRBJ2-3 and V is TRBV9, with 7 bases matching TRBD1. The V gene's germline CDR1 is SGDLS and CDR2 YYNGEE. This CDR3 spans 15 amino acids. Trimming cost V 3 bases and J 3 bases; bases outside gene matches: 7. The DNA for the CDR3 is TGTGCCAGCAGCGGACTACAGGGGAAAACAGATACGCAGTATTTT. Translated, it gives CASSGLQGKTDTQYF.

CDR3 protein: CASSWLAGGSYEQYF. DNA of the CDR3: TGTGCCAGCAGCTGGTTAGCGGGGGGCTCCTACGAGCAGTACTTC. The chain is built from TRBV7-2 and TRBJ2-7; 10 bases are a match to TRBD2. The CDR3 spans 15 residues. CDR1 and CDR2 from the germline V gene are SGHTA and FQGNSA. Trimming at V came to 4 bases and at J to 0 bases, leaving 3 bases not matched to a gene.

The chain uses TRBV10-3 and TRBJ1-4, with 8 positions matching TRBD1. V shed 3 bases, J shed 8 bases, and the junction held 2 bases outside the gene matches. Germline V lookup: CDR1 ENHRY, CDR2 SYGVKD. The CDR3 sequence is 13 residues long. CDR3 coding DNA: TGTGCCATCAGTGATGGACAGGGAGAAAAACTGTTTTTT. Translation gives CAISDGQGEKLFF.

The chain uses TRBV5-6 and TRBJ1-2, with 11 bases fitting TRBD1. The V segment lost 3 bases and the J segment 8 bases; nucleotides outside the gene matches: 6. CDR1 is SGHDT and CDR2 is YYEEEE in the germline V gene. The CDR3 is made up of 14 amino acids. The DNA for the CDR3 is TGTGCCAGCAGCTACGGGACAGGGGGAACGGGCTACACCTTC. This encodes CASSYGTGGTGYTF.

This clone was seen only a few times. The rearrangement links TRBV5-1 to TRBJ1-4, with no clear D. Trimming left V 2 bases short and J 0 bases short, with 8 bases between. This CDR3 spans 15 amino acids. The germline V gene has CDR1 SGHRS and CDR2 YFSETQ. Here the CDR3 DNA reads TGCGCCAGCAGCTTAGGTACAGCAACTAATGAAAAACTGTTTTTT. Translated: CASSLGTATNEKLFF.

This chain uses TRBV29-1 with TRBJ2-3, with TRBD2 as a possible D gene (6 bases). The V gene lost 6 bases and the J gene lost 4 bases, with 20 bases spanning the gap. Germline lookup yields CDR1 SQVTM and CDR2 ANQGSEA. This CDR3 has 15 residues. Here the CDR3 DNA reads TGCAGCGTGGGAGGAGGGCGGGATCTGGCAGATACGCAGTATTTT. Translation gives CSVGGGRDLADTQYF.

The chain has TRBV4-1 and TRBJ2-2; D perhaps matches TRBD2 (6 bases). The germline V and J ends were trimmed by 1 base and 4 bases, with 7 bases remaining between them. The CDR3 length is 14 residues. Germline lookup yields CDR1 MGHRA and CDR2 YSYEKL. CDR3 protein: CASSQAGVTGELFF. Here the CDR3 DNA reads TGCGCCAGCAGCCAAGCGGGGGTCACCGGGGAGCTGTTTTTT.

A remark on this clone: The same CDR3 is also encoded by other DNA sequences in this sample. The genes are TRBV30 and TRBJ1-6; possible D gene TRBD1, 5 bases. The CDR3 is made up of 10 amino acids. Germline V gene lookup returns CDR1 GTSNPN and CDR2 SVGIG (reference sequence). The V end was cut by 8 bases, the J end by 11 bases, with 10 bases between. The CDR3 sequence is CALQGAPLHF. The CDR3 DNA reads as TGTGCCCTCCAAGGGGCACCCCTCCACTTT. Based on the CDR3 plus reference TRBV30 and TRBJ1-6, the full variable domain is SQTIHQWPATLVQPVGSPLSLECTVEGTSNPNLYWYRQAAGRGLQLLFYSVGIGQISSEVPQNLSASRPQDRQFILSSKKLLLSDSGFYLCALQGAPLHFGNGTRLTVT.

The chain recombines TRBV18 with TRBJ2-1, with TRBD2 identical over 13 bases. This CDR3 spans 22 amino acids. The junction had 26 bases not matched to a gene; V was cut back by 5 bases and J by 7 bases. Germline V lookup: CDR1 KGHSH, CDR2 LQKENI. Written as DNA, the CDR3 is TGTGCCAGCTCAGGTGGAACAGGGGGCCCAACTAGCGGGAGGGCCAACGGGAATGAGCAGTTCTTC. This translates into CASSGGTGGPTSGRANGNEQFF.

The table lists this clone with a count of one. This sequence joins TRBV6-6 and TRBJ2-3; TRBD2 matches 8 bases. This CDR3 is built from 16 residues. CDR1 is MNHNY, CDR2 SVGAGI, per germline (reference sequence). The V gene end was trimmed by 0 bases and the J gene end by 4 bases; junction bases not matched to a gene: 6. The CDR3 DNA follows: TGTGCCAGCAGTTACTCCGAGCGGGAGTCACCAGATACGCAGTATTTT. Protein sequence: CASSYSERESPDTQYF.

The chain links TRBV28 to TRBJ1-2, with 8 bases lining up with TRBD1. CDR3 length: 13 amino acids. V shed 6 bases, J shed 5 bases, and the junction held 5 bases outside the gene matches. CDR1 and CDR2 (germline): MDHEN, SYDVKM. The CDR3: CASSSDRVYGYTF. The CDR3 nucleotides read TGTGCCAGCAGCTCGGACAGGGTGTATGGCTACACCTTC.

The chain is built from TRBV30 and TRBJ1-2; D not certain. The V gene's germline CDR1 is GTSNPN and CDR2 SVGIG (reference sequence). V lost 5 bases, J lost 7 bases, and 17 bases lay in between. This CDR3 is 13 amino acids long. This chain's CDR3 is CAWSDKPGRGYTF. The CDR3 nucleotides read TGTGCCTGGTCTGACAAGCCCGGCCGTGGCTACACCTTC.